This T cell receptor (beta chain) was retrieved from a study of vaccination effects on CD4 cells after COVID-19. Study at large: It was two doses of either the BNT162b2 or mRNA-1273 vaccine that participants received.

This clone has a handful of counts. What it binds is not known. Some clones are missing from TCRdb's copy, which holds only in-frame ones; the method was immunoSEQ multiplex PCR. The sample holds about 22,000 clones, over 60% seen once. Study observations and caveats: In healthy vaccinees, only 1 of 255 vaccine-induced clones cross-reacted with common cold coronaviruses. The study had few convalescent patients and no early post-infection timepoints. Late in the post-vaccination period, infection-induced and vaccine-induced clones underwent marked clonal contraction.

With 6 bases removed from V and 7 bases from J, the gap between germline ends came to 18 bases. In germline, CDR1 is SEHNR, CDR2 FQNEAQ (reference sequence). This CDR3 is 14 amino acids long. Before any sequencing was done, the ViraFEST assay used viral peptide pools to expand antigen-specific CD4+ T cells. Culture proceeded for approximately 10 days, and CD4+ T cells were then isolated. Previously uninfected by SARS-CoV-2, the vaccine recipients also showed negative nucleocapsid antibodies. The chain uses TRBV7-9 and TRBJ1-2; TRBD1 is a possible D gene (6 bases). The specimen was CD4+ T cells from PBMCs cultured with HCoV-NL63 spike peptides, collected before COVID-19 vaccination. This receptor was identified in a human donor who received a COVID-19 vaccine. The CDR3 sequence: CASSLSGTTGGYTF. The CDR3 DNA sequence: TGTGCCAGCAGTCTTTCCGGGACAACGGGTGGCTACACCTTC.